These T cell receptor beta chains were read from a single sample in a study of CD8 T cells in acute hepatitis C reinfection. Assay: immunoSEQ multiplex PCR; the TCRdb copy retains only in-frame clones and omits some. The profile shows about 38,000 clones, approximately 83% of them singletons. The sequenced material came from naive CD8+ T cells from PBMCs. Receptors were obtained from a woman aged 18-29 years who spontaneously cleared hepatitis C infection. CDR3s include the opening cysteine and the closing phenylalanine or tryptophan. Each record gives: D gene, clone size, J gene, V gene, CDR3 protein, CDR3 DNA. D genes are given only for firm matches. Rows give clone size only sometimes, using once, few, many, or a class for an expanded clone.

TRBD1 | NA | TRBJ1-4 | TRBV19 | CASSILDRSGEKLFF | TGTGCCAGTAGTATCCTGGACAGGAGCGGTGAAAAACTGTTTTTT
TRBD2 | NA | TRBJ2-7 | TRBV5-4 | CASSSRTSGTYEQYF | TGTGCCAGCAGCTCTCGGACTAGCGGGACCTACGAGCAGTACTTC
NA | NA | TRBJ2-7 | TRBV7-9 | CASSLGLSSYEQYF | TGTGCCAGCAGCTTAGGATTGAGCTCCTACGAGCAGTACTTC
NA | few | TRBJ1-2 | TRBV29-1 | CSVRTEWDGYTF | TGCAGCGTTCGGACGGAATGGGATGGCTACACCTTC
NA | NA | TRBJ1-1 | TRBV15 | CATSRDIGTEAFF | TGTGCCACCAGCAGAGATATAGGCACTGAAGCTTTCTTT
TRBD2 | NA | TRBJ2-2 | TRBV7-9 | CASSPRGLAGENTGELFF | TGTGCCAGCAGCCCCCGGGGACTAGCGGGGGAAAACACCGGGGAGCTGTTTTTT
TRBD2 | NA | TRBJ2-3 | TRBV27 | CASSLKQPRGDTQYF | TGTGCCAGCAGTTTGAAACAACCGCGGGGGGATACGCAGTATTTT
NA | NA | TRBJ2-7 | TRBV5-4 | CASSPEGATNEQYF | TGTGCCAGCAGCCCCGAGGGAGCTACCAACGAGCAGTACTTC
TRBD2 | once | TRBJ2-6 | TRBV29-1 | CSVTGSGAGGPYGANVLTF | TGCAGCGTTACCGGATCAGGAGCGGGAGGGCCGTATGGGGCCAACGTCCTGACTTTC
NA | NA | TRBJ2-1 | TRBV29-1 | CSVETSSYNEQFF | TGCAGCGTCGAGACTAGCTCCTACAATGAGCAGTTCTTC
TRBD2 | NA | TRBJ2-7 | TRBV4-1 | CASSQVGSGSLIEQYF | TGCGCCAGCAGCCAAGTGGGCAGCGGGAGTCTAATCGAGCAGTACTTC